The 6 T cell receptor beta chains given below trace back to one sample, sequenced in a study of OX40 agonist ivuxolimab in advanced cancers. TCRdb keeps only in-frame clones here, not all; method: immunoSEQ multiplex PCR. The data show just over 90,000 clones, about 90% seen once. The sequences come from CD4+ or CD8+ T cells sorted from blood, collected in a trial of the OX40 agonist ivuxolimab. All receptors derive from an adult with an advanced solid tumor such as melanoma, head and neck, liver or kidney cancer.

The genes are TRBV28 and TRBJ1-6, with D unclear. Germline CDR1 and CDR2: MDHEN and SYDVKM. The V end lost 5 bases, the J end lost 7 bases, and 12 bases lay between the germline ends. The CDR3 spans 14 residues. The CDR3 protein is CASSLGWGNSPLHF. The CDR3 DNA follows: TGTGCCAGCAGTCTTGGTTGGGGAAATTCACCCCTCCACTTT.

This clone was observed once. V usage is TRBV23-1 and J usage is TRBJ2-3, with D possibly being TRBD1 (5 bases). TRBV23-1 is treated as an ORF (open reading frame) with a function not yet certain. Trimming left V 3 bases short and J 1 base short, with 17 bases between. The CDR3 is 17 residues long. The CDR3 region is CASSHPPPGKGTDTQYF. CDR3 bases: TGCGCCAGCAGTCACCCCCCCCCAGGGAAAGGCACAGATACGCAGTATTTT.

The genes are TRBV7-8 and TRBJ2-7; possibly TRBD2 for D (6 bases). The germline V gene encodes CDR1 SGHVS and CDR2 FQNEAQ. V lost 7 bases, J lost 0 bases, and 16 bases lay in between. The CDR3 consists of 15 residues. CDR3 loop: CASNSLGRGSYEQYF. The CDR3 DNA follows: TGTGCCAGCAACTCCCTGGGGCGGGGCTCCTACGAGCAGTACTTC.

V is TRBV15 and J is TRBJ2-7; D might be TRBD1 (6 bases). Germline CDR1 LNHNV, CDR2 YYDKDF (reference sequence). The CDR3 totals 13 residues. The V end lost 5 bases, the J end lost 9 bases, and 17 bases lay between the germline ends. Here the CDR3 reads CATSVELVQGQYF. As DNA, the CDR3 is TGTGCCACCAGCGTCGAACTAGTACAGGGGCAGTACTTC.

The chain carries TRBV5-6 and TRBJ2-7; D is perhaps TRBD1 or TRBD2 (6 bases each). Germline V lookup: CDR1 SGHDT, CDR2 YYEEEE. V lost 6 bases and J 3 bases, leaving 16 bases between the germline ends. CDR3 length: 14 residues. CDR3 nucleotide sequence: TGTGCCAGCACCAGAAGGGGGGCCAGCTACGAGCAGTACTTC. It is translated as CASTRRGASYEQYF.

This rearrangement joins TRBV11-2 to TRBJ2-7, with D possibly matching TRBD1 (6 bases). Germline CDR1 and CDR2: SGHAT and FQNNGV. Trimming removed 5 bases from V and 1 base from J, with 15 bases in between. The CDR3 runs 15 residues. Here the CDR3 reads CASSPQGTWSYEQYF. DNA for the CDR3: TGTGCCAGCAGCCCGCAGGGGACCTGGTCCTACGAGCAGTACTTC.